The 28 T cell receptor beta chains below were found in one sample sequenced in a study of OX40 agonist ivuxolimab in advanced cancers. Profiling relied on immunoSEQ multiplex PCR, and the TCRdb table lists in-frame clones only, not all of them. This sample yields tens of thousands of clones, of which 85% to 95% are seen a single time; 4% to 5% belongs to the top ten. Sequenced material: CD4+ or CD8+ T cells sorted from blood, taken in a trial of the OX40 agonist ivuxolimab. All receptors derive from an adult with an advanced solid tumor such as melanoma, head and neck, liver or kidney cancer.

This clone was seen only a few times. The genes are TRBV15 and TRBJ2-4, with D tentatively TRBD1 or TRBD2 (6 bases each). The CDR3 is made up of 18 amino acids. The germline V gene has CDR1 LNHNV and CDR2 YYDKDF (reference sequence). The germline V and J ends were trimmed by 0 bases and 3 bases, with 18 bases remaining between them. As DNA, the CDR3 is TGTGCCACCAGCAGAGACCCCCCGGGGGCGGGGCTCAAAAACATTCAGTACTTC. Translating gives CATSRDPPGAGLKNIQYF.

The V and J genes are TRBV28 and TRBJ1-3; tentatively, D is TRBD1 (5 bases). CDR1 is MDHEN, CDR2 SYDVKM, per germline. The CDR3 is 13 residues long. V was shortened by 7 bases and J by 3 bases, with 10 bases between the two germline ends. The CDR3 is CASIAGGGNTIYF. The CDR3 DNA follows: TGTGCCAGCATCGCCGGGGGTGGAAACACCATATATTTT. Together with reference TRBV28 and TRBJ1-3, the CDR3 gives the full variable domain: DVKVTQSSRYLVKRTGEKVFLECVQDMDHENMFWYRQDPGLGLRLIYFSYDVKMKEKGDIPEGYSVSREKKERFSLILESASTNQTSMYLCASIAGGGNTIYFGEGSWLTVV.

J is TRBJ1-5 and V is TRBV18, with 8 bases matching TRBD1. Germline lookup yields CDR1 KGHSH and CDR2 LQKENI. The CDR3 consists of 14 residues. V dropped 6 bases and J dropped 5; count of bases not matched to a gene: 6. In DNA form, the CDR3 reads TGTGCCAGCTCCCAGACAGGGGACGATCAGCCCCAGCATTTT. Translated: CASSQTGDDQPQHF.

The chain recombines TRBV4-2 with TRBJ2-1; tentatively, D is TRBD2 (6 bases). The CDR3 covers 16 residues. Trimming shortened V by 1 base and J by 4 bases, and 14 bases separated the two germline ends. Germline-derived CDR1 and CDR2 are LGHNA and YNFKEQ. In DNA, the CDR3 is TGTGCCAGCAGCCAAGTGGCGGGGCTGGGATACAATGAGCAGTTCTTC. Its protein is CASSQVAGLGYNEQFF.

The rearrangement links TRBV28 to TRBJ2-1; D perhaps matches TRBD2 (5 bases). The V end was cut by 4 bases, the J end by 4 bases, with 11 bases between. The CDR3 sequence is 14 residues long. Germline loops: CDR1 MDHEN, CDR2 SYDVKM. CDR3 in amino acids: CASSWELYYNEQFF. The CDR3 DNA reads TGTGCCAGCAGTTGGGAGCTCTATTACAATGAGCAGTTCTTC.

The chain is built from TRBV18 and TRBJ1-5, with a tentative D call TRBD1 (6 bases). Trimming removed 6 bases at V and 3 bases at J, with 15 bases between. This CDR3 has 15 amino acids. Germline lookup yields CDR1 KGHSH and CDR2 LQKENI. The chain's CDR3 is CASSQTNRDNQPQHF. The CDR3, as DNA: TGTGCCAGCTCCCAAACGAACAGGGACAATCAGCCCCAGCATTTT.

The rearrangement links TRBV6-6 to TRBJ1-1, with D possibly TRBD1 on 5 matching bases. CDR1 and CDR2 (germline): MNHNY, SVGAGI (reference sequence). V was cut by 5 bases and J by 1 base, with 8 bases left in between. The CDR3 extends over 13 amino acids. The CDR3 spells CASSRDRNTEAFF. CDR3 sequence (DNA): TGTGCCAGCAGTCGCGACAGGAACACTGAAGCTTTCTTT.

This chain links TRBV6-1 with TRBJ1-6; no definite D call. The CDR3 runs 14 residues. V lost 7 bases and J lost 5, with 12 bases in between. Per germline, CDR1 MNHNS and CDR2 SASEGT. CDR3 amino acids: CASTLGQNNSPLHF. The CDR3 nucleotides are TGTGCCAGCACCTTGGGCCAGAATAATTCACCCCTCCACTTT.

The CDR3 loop is CASSPWDGPSIEAFF. CDR3 DNA: TGTGCCAGCTCACCATGGGACGGACCCTCGATTGAAGCTTTCTTT. The chain carries TRBV18 and TRBJ1-1, with a possible D match to TRBD1 (5 bases). This CDR3 is built from 15 residues. Germline CDR1 and CDR2: KGHSH and LQKENI. The ends were cut back, 2 bases at V and 7 bases at J, with 17 bases in the middle. The full variable domain, in which reference TRBV18 and TRBJ1-1 provide the parts outside the CDR3, is NAGVMQNPRHLVRRRGQEARLRCSPMKGHSHVYWYRQLPEEGLKFMVYLQKENIIDESGMPKERFSAEFPKEGPSILRIQQVVRGDSAAYFCASSPWDGPSIEAFFGQGTRLTVV.

The chain joins TRBV4-3 to TRBJ1-3; D remains unclear. The CDR3 loop spans 14 amino acids. V lost 4 bases, J lost 4 bases, and 11 bases lay in between. Germline assignment: CDR1 LGHNA and CDR2 YSLEER. The CDR3, as DNA: TGCGCCAGCAGCCCCTGGACGAGAGGAAACACCATATATTTT. Its translation: CASSPWTRGNTIYF.

The chain employs TRBV19 and TRBJ2-7; TRBD2 aligns across 12 bases. Losses at the gene ends were 6 bases for V and 2 bases for J; bases not matched to a gene: 8. CDR1 LNHDA and CDR2 SQIVND come from the germline V gene (reference sequence). The CDR3 totals 16 residues. The CDR3 spells CASRRTSGESTYEQYF. Written as DNA, the CDR3 is TGTGCCAGTAGGAGGACTAGCGGGGAGTCTACCTACGAGCAGTACTTC.

This clone turned up a few times. The chain recombines TRBV7-9 with TRBJ2-2; TRBD1 aligns across 9 bases. The CDR3 contains 15 residues. From germline, CDR1 is SEHNR and CDR2 FQNEAQ (reference sequence). Trimming removed 6 bases from V and 4 bases from J; junction bases left unmatched: 6. The CDR3: CASRSGQGFTGELFF. In DNA, the CDR3 is TGTGCCAGCAGATCGGGACAGGGTTTCACCGGGGAGCTGTTTTTT.

A note on this clone: The same CDR3 also results from other DNA sequences found in this sample. This sequence joins TRBV4-3 and TRBJ1-2; D remains unclear. CDR1 is LGHNA, CDR2 YSLEER, per germline. This CDR3 is 17 amino acids long. V lost 0 bases and J 4 bases, leaving 18 bases between the germline ends. The CDR3, as DNA: TGCGCCAGCAGCCAAGAGTTAAGCGGGGAAGGACGCTATGGCTACACCTTC. This sequence encodes CASSQELSGEGRYGYTF.

In its sample, this clone was seen once. The V gene is TRBV21-1, the J gene TRBJ2-1. TRBV21-1 constitutes a pseudogene. This CDR3 has 14 amino acids. CDR3 loop: CASSLHHSDNEQFF. DNA of the CDR3: TGTGCCAGCAGTCTACACCATTCCGACAATGAGCAGTTCTTC.

The chain carries TRBV19 and TRBJ2-1, with D maybe TRBD2 (5 bases). V dropped 3 bases and J dropped 0 bases, with 9 bases sitting between them. The V gene's germline CDR1 is LNHDA and CDR2 SQIVND (reference sequence). The CDR3 runs 15 residues. CDR3 residues: CASSIEGSSYNEQFF. The CDR3 DNA sequence: TGTGCCAGTAGTATTGAGGGTAGCTCCTACAATGAGCAGTTCTTC.

The chain recombines TRBV28 with TRBJ1-5; 10 bases map to TRBD1. The CDR3 covers 12 residues. Germline V gene sequence: CDR1 MDHEN, CDR2 SYDVKM. The CDR3 sequence is CAGTGGNQPQHF. The CDR3 DNA sequence: TGTGCGGGGACAGGGGGCAATCAGCCCCAGCATTTT.

This clone was observed a handful of times. The gene calls are TRBV18 and TRBJ1-1; D is ambiguous. Germline-derived CDR1 and CDR2 are KGHSH and LQKENI. V was cut by 3 bases and J by 3 bases, with 2 bases left in between. The CDR3 totals 11 residues. The CDR3 protein is CASSPDTEAFF. The CDR3 nucleotides are TGTGCCAGCTCACCGGACACTGAAGCTTTCTTT.

This clone has just one count. This chain links TRBV5-6 with TRBJ1-2; no reliable D call. Trimming took off 4 bases at V and 2 bases at J, with 12 bases between the two ends. In germline, CDR1 is SGHDT, CDR2 YYEEEE. CDR3 size: 14 residues. The CDR3 DNA follows: TGTGCCAGCAGCGTTTACAGCGGAAACTATGGCTACACCTTC. Amino acid sequence: CASSVYSGNYGYTF.

J is TRBJ1-5 and V is TRBV5-5; a possible D gene is TRBD1 (6 bases). Germline V gene data show CDR1 as SGHKS and CDR2 as YYEKEE (reference sequence). Trimming took off 0 bases at V and 3 bases at J, with 13 bases between the two ends. The CDR3 extends over 16 amino acids. CDR3 bases: TGTGCCAGCAGCTTGGAGGGGGGGCTTGTCAATCAGCCCCAGCATTTT. This gives the protein CASSLEGGLVNQPQHF.

The chain couples TRBV29-1 to TRBJ1-5, with TRBD1 identical over 12 bases. The CDR3 consists of 17 residues. V trimming: 4 bases; J trimming: 0 bases; junction bases outside the gene matches: 7. The V gene's germline CDR1 is SQVTM and CDR2 ANQGSEA. CDR3 loop: CSVAGTGGLYSNQPQHF. The DNA of the CDR3 is TGCAGCGTTGCCGGGACAGGGGGCCTTTATAGCAATCAGCCCCAGCATTTT.

The CDR3 sequence: CASSSTRGKYEQYF. CDR3 coding DNA: TGTGCCAGCAGTTCCACCAGGGGGAAGTACGAGCAGTACTTC. The genes are TRBV6-6 and TRBJ2-7; 7 bases map to TRBD1. CDR1 and CDR2 (germline): MNHNY, SVGAGI (reference sequence). Losses at the gene ends were 4 bases for V and 4 bases for J; bases not matched to a gene: 7. This CDR3 is built from 14 residues.

The chain joins TRBV19 to TRBJ1-4; TRBD1 aligns across 8 bases. The CDR3 spans 16 residues. The germline V gene has CDR1 LNHDA and CDR2 SQIVND (reference sequence). V trimming: 7 bases; J trimming: 4 bases; junction bases outside the gene matches: 11. The CDR3 region has the DNA TGTGCCAGTACCCCCTCGGGTACAGGGGGTAATGAAAAACTGTTTTTT. Protein: CASTPSGTGGNEKLFF.

This clone was seen only once. V usage is TRBV5-5 and J usage is TRBJ1-6; 7 bases agree with TRBD1. V lost 5 bases, J lost 7 bases, and 15 bases stayed unmatched. Germline values: CDR1 SGHKS, CDR2 YYEKEE (reference sequence). This CDR3 has 17 residues. CDR3 residues: CASSLGGGTGENSPLHF. CDR3 nucleotides: TGTGCCAGCAGTTTAGGAGGGGGCACAGGTGAAAATTCACCCCTCCACTTT.

V and J are TRBV30 and TRBJ2-7; D might be TRBD1 (5 bases). V was trimmed by 0 bases and J by 2 bases, leaving 17 bases between them. The CDR3 is 16 amino acids. Germline V gene lookup returns CDR1 GTSNPN and CDR2 SVGIG (reference sequence). The CDR3 sequence is CAWSVLGQGVTYEQYF. In DNA form, the CDR3 reads TGTGCCTGGAGTGTACTGGGGCAGGGCGTCACCTACGAGCAGTACTTC.

The CDR3 sequence is CASTDNRDNYNQPQHF. The CDR3 DNA reads as TGTGCCAGCACCGACAACCGGGACAACTACAATCAGCCCCAGCATTTT. This chain links TRBV7-8 with TRBJ1-5, with D possibly being TRBD1 (6 bases). Trimming stripped 7 bases from V and 3 bases from J, with 19 bases between. The CDR3 has 16 amino acids. Germline assignment: CDR1 SGHVS and CDR2 FQNEAQ. Full variable domain (rest looked up from reference TRBV7-8 and TRBJ1-5): GAGVSQSPRYKVAKRGQDVALRCDPISGHVSLFWYQQALGQGPEFLTYFQNEAQLDKSGLPSDRFFAERPEGSVSTLKIQRTQQEDSAVYLCASTDNRDNYNQPQHFGDGTRLSIL.

This clone was detected a few times. The chain joins TRBV5-1 to TRBJ1-1; D is uncertain. Germline CDR1 reads SGHRS; CDR2 reads YFSETQ. Trimming took off 4 bases at V and 1 base at J, with 8 bases between the two ends. CDR3 size: 13 residues. The CDR3, as DNA: TGCGCCAGCAGCCCCGACGGGAACACTGAAGCTTTCTTT. Its protein is CASSPDGNTEAFF.

This clone was found once. CDR3 bases: TGTGCCAGCACCGGTACAGATACGCAGTATTTT. Its translation: CASTGTDTQYF. The rearrangement uses TRBV6-6 and TRBJ2-3; no clear D. This CDR3 has 11 residues. Looked up from germline, CDR1 is MNHNY and CDR2 is SVGAGI (reference sequence). The V gene lost 7 bases and the J gene lost 3 bases, with 5 bases spanning the gap.

In regard to this clone: Germline and junction disagree at one end, which may indicate a read error. The J gene is TRBJ2-2, the V gene TRBV6-1, with D unresolved. The length of the CDR3 is 14 residues. The germline V gene has CDR1 MNHNS and CDR2 SASEGT. CDR3 in amino acids: CASSEGINHGELFF. As DNA, the CDR3 is TGTGCCAGCAGCGAAGGTATCAACCACGGGGAGCTGTTTTTT.